The 24 T cell receptor beta chains below all came from one sample that was sequenced in a study of CD8 T cells in Susac syndrome (dated by TCRdb to about 2019). The library came from the immunoSEQ multiplex PCR assay. RNA was extracted with the RNeasy kit and 0.5 to 1 ug was reverse transcribed using random hexamers. TCRdb reprocessing: public reads trimmed at Q25 with fastp, clones called with MiXCR, in-frame beta chains kept. Each entry merges the rows of one CDR3 protein and shows their most common DNA and genes. The sample records some 120,000 distinct CDR3 sequences, around 94% of which are singletons. The ten biggest clones cover about 0.089% of the sample. The sample consisted of CD4+ T cells from PBMCs. These receptors were obtained from a human donor in good health.

The chain recombines TRBV18 with TRBJ1-1, with no clear D. The V gene lost 6 bases and the J gene lost 0 bases, with 14 bases spanning the gap. Germline V gives CDR1 KGHSH, CDR2 LQKENI. This CDR3 comprises 15 residues. The CDR3 coding sequence is TGTGCCAGCTCCCCCCCCAGGACCATGAACACTGAAGCTTTCTTT. Translated: CASSPPRTMNTEAFF.

This sequence joins TRBV27 and TRBJ1-5; 9 bases match TRBD1. The length of the CDR3 is 15 residues. The V gene's germline CDR1 is MNHEY and CDR2 SMNVEV (reference sequence). V shed 5 bases and J 5 bases; nucleotides not matched to a gene: 7. CDR3 sequence (DNA): TGTGCCAGCAGTCCAAGGGACAGGGCCTATCAGCCCCAGCATTTT. Residues: CASSPRDRAYQPQHF.

About this clonotype itself: At one end the junction does not follow the germline gene, possibly because of a read error. The gene calls are TRBV11-2 and TRBJ1-1; 7 bases line up with TRBD1. The CDR3 spans 13 residues. Germline values: CDR1 SGHAT, CDR2 FQNNGV. CDR3 amino acids: CASSADRDRRFLF. DNA of the CDR3: TGTGCCAGCAGCGCCGACCGGGACAGACGTTTCCTTTTT. The complete variable domain, with remaining parts taken from reference TRBV11-2 and TRBJ1-1, reads EAGVAQSPRYKIIEKRQSVAFWCNPISGHATLYWYQQILGQGPKLLIQFQNNGVVDDSQLPKDRFSAERLKGVDSTLKIQPAKLEDSAVYLCASSADRDRRFLFGQGTRLTVV.

V gene TRBV28 combines with J gene TRBJ1-2; 7 bases fit TRBD1. Germline-derived CDR1 and CDR2 are MDHEN and SYDVKM. This CDR3 has 14 amino acids. Trimming at V came to 2 bases and at J to 2 bases, leaving 2 bases not matched to a gene. The chain's CDR3 is CASSLTGENYGYTF. CDR3 bases: TGTGCCAGCAGTTTAACAGGGGAGAACTATGGCTACACCTTC.

Only one count was recorded for this clonotype. The CDR3 region is CASSQSYGYTF. CDR3 DNA: TGTGCCAGCAGCCAGAGCTATGGCTACACCTTC. The V call is TRBV3-1, the J call TRBJ1-2; D ambiguous. Germline V gene sequence: CDR1 LGHDT, CDR2 YNNKEL (reference sequence). V lost 3 bases and J lost 4, with 3 bases in between. This CDR3 spans 11 amino acids.

The chain carries TRBV6-6 and TRBJ2-5; TRBD2 agrees at 14 bases. Germline lookup yields CDR1 MNHNY and CDR2 SVGAGI (reference sequence). This CDR3 is built from 16 residues. The J segment lost 5 bases and the V segment lost 5 bases, leaving 7 bases of the junction unmatched. The CDR3 is CASSPGLAGGLETQYF. The CDR3 DNA reads TGTGCCAGCAGTCCTGGACTAGCGGGAGGTCTGGAGACCCAGTACTTC.

The V call is TRBV4-1, the J call TRBJ2-7, with TRBD1 matching over 7 bases. The V gene end was trimmed by 1 base and the J gene end by 6 bases; junction bases not matched to a gene: 3. From germline, CDR1 is MGHRA and CDR2 YSYEKL. This CDR3 contains 13 residues. CDR3 protein: CASSQAHRGEQYF. The CDR3 DNA sequence: TGCGCCAGCAGCCAAGCACACAGGGGCGAGCAGTACTTC.

J is TRBJ2-5 and V is TRBV3-1, with TRBD2 matching 9 bases. The V gene's germline CDR1 is LGHDT and CDR2 YNNKEL (reference sequence). The CDR3 runs to 14 residues. The V gene end was trimmed by 4 bases and the J gene end by 3 bases; junction bases not matched to a gene: 3. The CDR3 reads CASSPTSGEETQYF. Here the CDR3 DNA reads TGTGCCAGCAGCCCGACTAGCGGAGAAGAGACCCAGTACTTC.

The rearrangement joins TRBV24-1 to TRBJ2-2; 10 bases fit TRBD1. The length of the CDR3 is 13 residues. V shed 11 bases and J 4 bases; nucleotides not matched to a gene: 3. Germline loops: CDR1 KGHDR, CDR2 SFDVKD. The CDR3: CARDRGRTGELFF. As DNA, the CDR3 is TGTGCCAGAGACAGGGGGCGCACCGGGGAGCTGTTTTTT.

Notes on this clonotype: The junction and the germline gene differ at one end; a read error may be behind it. The rearrangement links TRBV3-1 to TRBJ1-4, with 9 bases that match TRBD1. CDR1 is LGHDT and CDR2 is YNNKEL in the germline V gene (reference sequence). The CDR3 consists of 16 residues. The CDR3 protein is CASSLRGTGPKEKLFF. In DNA form, the CDR3 reads TGTGCCAGCAGCCTACGCGGGACAGGGCCTAAGGAAAAACTGTTTTTT.

This clonotype has just one count. This chain connects TRBV7-8 to TRBJ2-3; a possible D gene is TRBD1 (6 bases). Trimming stripped 5 bases from V and 6 bases from J, with 9 bases between. CDR3 length: 12 amino acids. Germline-derived CDR1 and CDR2 are SGHVS and FQNEAQ. The CDR3 sequence is CASSSQGDTQYF. In DNA, the CDR3 is TGTGCCAGCAGCAGTCAGGGGGATACGCAGTATTTT.

The chain combines TRBV25-1 with TRBJ1-2; TRBD1 matches at 7 bases. CDR3 size: 14 residues. Germline CDR1 reads MGHDK; CDR2 reads SYGVNS. Germline trimming cut 7 bases from V and 7 bases from J; bases unmatched to any gene: 12. CDR3 sequence (DNA): TGTGCCAGCACTGCTCCGGACAGGAACGGTGGCTACACCTTC. Its protein is CASTAPDRNGGYTF.

The chain links TRBV6-5 to TRBJ2-6; D gene ambiguous. The CDR3 spans 18 residues. The V end lost 2 bases, the J end lost 4 bases, and 18 bases lay between the germline ends. Germline V lookup: CDR1 MNHEY, CDR2 SVGAGI. The CDR3 protein is CASSYLLGFSAGANVLTF. DNA of the CDR3: TGTGCCAGCAGTTACCTCCTCGGATTTTCTGCGGGGGCCAACGTCCTGACTTTC.

The V gene is TRBV5-1, the J gene TRBJ2-7; TRBD2 might be the D (5 bases). This CDR3 is 15 amino acids long. V lost 1 base and J lost 3, with 14 bases in between. Looked up from germline, CDR1 is SGHRS and CDR2 is YFSETQ. The DNA for the CDR3 is TGCGCCAGCAGCTTGACAGACTGGAGGAACTACGAGCAGTACTTC. Encoded protein: CASSLTDWRNYEQYF.

This chain links TRBV19 with TRBJ2-1; 13 nucleotides match TRBD2. The V gene end was trimmed by 5 bases and the J gene end by 8 bases; junction bases not matched to a gene: 9. This CDR3 spans 16 amino acids. Germline CDR1 reads LNHDA; CDR2 reads SQIVND (reference sequence). In nucleotides, the CDR3 is TGTGCCAGTAGTCCTACTAGCGGGAGGGCCGTATATGAGCAGTTCTTC. It translates to CASSPTSGRAVYEQFF.

This chain connects TRBV12-3 or TRBV12-4 to TRBJ1-6; 8 bases agree with TRBD1. Trimming took 3 bases from V and 8 from J; bases not matched to a gene: 3. The CDR3 consists of 14 residues. Written as DNA, the CDR3 is TGTGCCAGCAGTTTCTCGACAGGGGATTCACCCCTCCACTTT. This translates into CASSFSTGDSPLHF.

The chain couples TRBV20-1 to TRBJ2-5, with D perhaps matching TRBD2 (7 bases). Per the germline V gene, CDR1 is DFQATT and CDR2 is SNEGSKA (reference sequence). The CDR3 contains 15 residues. Trimming cost V 1 base and J 1 base, with 13 bases left between them. The CDR3 loop is CSARGGGLSQETQYF. DNA for the CDR3: TGCAGTGCTAGAGGAGGGGGACTAAGCCAAGAGACCCAGTACTTC.

The rearrangement links TRBV7-8 to TRBJ1-6, with D perhaps matching TRBD1 (5 bases). This CDR3 region has 14 residues. Trimming stripped 4 bases from V and 11 bases from J, with 15 bases between. CDR1 is SGHVS, CDR2 FQNEAQ, per germline. The CDR3: CASSSRDGGPPLHF. Written as DNA, the CDR3 is TGTGCCAGCAGCTCCCGGGACGGCGGACCACCCCTCCACTTT.

This sequence joins TRBV19 and TRBJ2-2; 7 bases fit TRBD2. CDR1 and CDR2 (germline): LNHDA, SQIVND (reference sequence). This CDR3 comprises 15 residues. The junction had 8 bases not matched to a gene; V was cut back by 5 bases and J by 5 bases. The CDR3 spells CASSPTAGVTGELFF. In nucleotides, the CDR3 is TGTGCCAGTAGTCCAACGGCGGGAGTGACCGGGGAGCTGTTTTTT.

The rearrangement uses TRBV7-2 and TRBJ1-2; D is unresolved. In germline, CDR1 is SGHTA, CDR2 FQGNSA. V was clipped by 6 bases and J by 3 bases, with 14 bases between them. The CDR3 covers 14 residues. CDR3 sequence reads: CASSLSPGDYGYTF. The CDR3 DNA reads TGTGCCAGCAGTTTAAGCCCCGGGGACTATGGCTACACCTTC.

This clonotype was recorded once. The J gene is TRBJ2-7, the V gene TRBV7-9; D gene uncertain. The CDR3 is 11 amino acids. V gave up 2 bases and J gave up 6 bases, with 5 bases separating them. The V gene's germline CDR1 is SEHNR and CDR2 FQNEAQ (reference sequence). CDR3 sequence (DNA): TGTGCCAGCAGCTTACACGGCGAGCAGTACTTC. Translation: CASSLHGEQYF.

The genes are TRBV6-2 or TRBV6-3 and TRBJ2-2; D is tentatively TRBD1 or TRBD2 (6 bases each). The V end was cut by 6 bases, the J end by 6 bases, with 14 bases between. The CDR3 runs to 14 residues. Per germline, CDR1 MNHEY and CDR2 SVGEGT. The CDR3, as DNA: TGTGCCAGCAGATACACGGAGGGGGCCGGGGAGCTGTTTTTT. The encoded protein is CASRYTEGAGELFF.

The chain employs TRBV7-2 and TRBJ1-2; D unclear. Deletions cut 5 bases from V and 4 bases from J, with 17 bases between. The CDR3 totals 15 residues. From germline, CDR1 is SGHTA and CDR2 FQGNSA. The CDR3 nucleotides are TGTGCCAGCAGCCCAGCGGAAACCAACCTCTATGGCTACACCTTC. Protein product: CASSPAETNLYGYTF.

The chain couples TRBV29-1 to TRBJ2-1, with 9 bases identical to TRBD2. V trimming: 6 bases; J trimming: 7 bases; junction bases outside the gene matches: 4. The CDR3 runs 12 residues. CDR1 and CDR2 (germline): SQVTM, ANQGSEA. The CDR3, as DNA: TGCAGCGTGCGGGAGGGTAGTAATGAGCAGTTCTTC. Its translation is CSVREGSNEQFF.